This entry features one T cell receptor (beta chain) sequence. CDR3 length equals 13 residues. The trim removed 8 bases at V and 7 bases at J, leaving 11 bases unmatched. This entry is derived from a study of blood T cell repertoires in COVID-19. Study-wide context: Samples came from the United States, Italy and Spain, spanning acute and convalescent COVID-19.

The method was immunoSEQ multiplex PCR; TCRdb's version includes in-frame clones alone and lacks a portion of them. There are hundreds of thousands of clones in the sample; about 80% occur only once, and roughly 7.4% lies in the top ten. The sample comprised peripheral blood. The TCR was taken from a woman aged 45-59 years with acute or convalescent COVID-19. The rearrangement uses TRBV12-3 or TRBV12-4 and TRBJ2-7, with 7 bases that match TRBD1. The CDR3 DNA reads TGTGCCAGCGCCGGGACAGCTTTTGGTGAGCAGTACTTC. This translates into CASAGTAFGEQYF.